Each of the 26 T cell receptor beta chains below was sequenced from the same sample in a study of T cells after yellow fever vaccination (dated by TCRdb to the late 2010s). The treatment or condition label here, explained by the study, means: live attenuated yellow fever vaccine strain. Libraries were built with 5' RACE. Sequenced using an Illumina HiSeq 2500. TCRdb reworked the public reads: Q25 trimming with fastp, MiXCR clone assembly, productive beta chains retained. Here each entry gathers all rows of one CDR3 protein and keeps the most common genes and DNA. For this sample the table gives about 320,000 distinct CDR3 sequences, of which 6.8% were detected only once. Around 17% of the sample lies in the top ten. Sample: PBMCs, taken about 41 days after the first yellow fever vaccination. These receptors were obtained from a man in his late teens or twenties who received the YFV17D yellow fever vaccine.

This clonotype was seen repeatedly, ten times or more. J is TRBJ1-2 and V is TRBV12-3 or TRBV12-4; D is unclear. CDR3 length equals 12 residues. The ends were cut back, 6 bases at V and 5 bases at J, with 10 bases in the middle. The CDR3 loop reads CASSPEGYGYTF. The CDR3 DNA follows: TGTGCCAGCAGCCCTGAGGGTTATGGCTACACCTTC.

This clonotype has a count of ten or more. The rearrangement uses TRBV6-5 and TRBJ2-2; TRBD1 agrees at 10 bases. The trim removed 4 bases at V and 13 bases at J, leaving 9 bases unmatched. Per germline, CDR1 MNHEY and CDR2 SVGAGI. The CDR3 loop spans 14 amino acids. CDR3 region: CASSFRQGARGLFF. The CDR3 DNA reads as TGTGCCAGCAGTTTCCGACAGGGGGCTCGGGGGCTGTTTTTT.

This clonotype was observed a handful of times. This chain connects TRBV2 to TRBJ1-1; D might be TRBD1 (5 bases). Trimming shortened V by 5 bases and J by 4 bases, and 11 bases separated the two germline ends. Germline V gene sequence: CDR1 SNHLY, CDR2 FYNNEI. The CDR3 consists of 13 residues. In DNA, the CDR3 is TGTGCCAGCAGTCCCGAGGGGTCCACTGAAGCTTTCTTT. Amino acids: CASSPEGSTEAFF.

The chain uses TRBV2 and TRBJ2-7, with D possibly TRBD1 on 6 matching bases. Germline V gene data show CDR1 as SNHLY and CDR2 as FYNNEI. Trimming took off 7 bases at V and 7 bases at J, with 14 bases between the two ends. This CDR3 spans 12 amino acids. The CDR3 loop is CASTGQPYEQYF. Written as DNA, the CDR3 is TGTGCCAGCACCGGACAGCCATATGAGCAGTACTTC.

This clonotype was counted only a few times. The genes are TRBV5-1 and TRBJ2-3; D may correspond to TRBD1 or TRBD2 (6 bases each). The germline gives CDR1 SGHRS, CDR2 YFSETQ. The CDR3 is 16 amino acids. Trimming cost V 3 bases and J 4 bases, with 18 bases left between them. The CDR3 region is CASSSTTGGRSDTQYF. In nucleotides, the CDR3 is TGCGCCAGCAGCTCCACGACAGGAGGGAGGTCAGATACGCAGTATTTT.

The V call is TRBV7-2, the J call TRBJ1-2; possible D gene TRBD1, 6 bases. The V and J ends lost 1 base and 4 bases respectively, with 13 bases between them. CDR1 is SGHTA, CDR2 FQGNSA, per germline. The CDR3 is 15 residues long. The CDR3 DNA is TGTGCCAGCAGCTTAGAAGAGGGACAAGTCTATGGCTACACCTTC. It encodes CASSLEEGQVYGYTF. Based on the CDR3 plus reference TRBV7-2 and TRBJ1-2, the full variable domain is GAGVSQSPSNKVTEKGKDVELRCDPISGHTALYWYRQSLGQGLEFLIYFQGNSAPDKSGLPSDRFSAERTGGSVSTLTIQRTQQEDSAVYLCASSLEEGQVYGYTFGSGTRLTVV.

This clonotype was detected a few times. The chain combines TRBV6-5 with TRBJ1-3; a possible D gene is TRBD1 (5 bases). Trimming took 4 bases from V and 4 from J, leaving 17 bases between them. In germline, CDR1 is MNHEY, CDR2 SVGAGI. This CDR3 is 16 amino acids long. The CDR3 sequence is CASSSTVTGVGNTIYF. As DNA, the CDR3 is TGTGCCAGCAGTTCCACGGTTACGGGGGTCGGAAACACCATATATTTT.

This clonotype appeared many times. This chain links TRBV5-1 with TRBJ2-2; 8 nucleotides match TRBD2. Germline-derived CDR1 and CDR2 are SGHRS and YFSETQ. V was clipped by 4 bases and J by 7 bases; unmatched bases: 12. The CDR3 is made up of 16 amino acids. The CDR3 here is CASSPTPGGAIGELFF. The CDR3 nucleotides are TGCGCCAGCAGCCCCACCCCCGGGGGGGCCATCGGGGAGCTGTTTTTT.

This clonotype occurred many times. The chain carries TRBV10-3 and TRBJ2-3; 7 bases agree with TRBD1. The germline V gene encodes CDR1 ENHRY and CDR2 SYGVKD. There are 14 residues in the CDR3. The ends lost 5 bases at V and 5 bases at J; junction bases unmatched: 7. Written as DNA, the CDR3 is TGTGCCATCAGTCTACAGGGGCAGCGAGATACGCAGTATTTT. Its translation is CAISLQGQRDTQYF.

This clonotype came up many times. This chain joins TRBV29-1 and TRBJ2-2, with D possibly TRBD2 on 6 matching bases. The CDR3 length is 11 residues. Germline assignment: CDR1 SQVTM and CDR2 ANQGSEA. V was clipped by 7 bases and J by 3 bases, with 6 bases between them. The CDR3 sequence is CSGGDTGELFF. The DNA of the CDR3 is TGCAGCGGGGGGGACACCGGGGAGCTGTTTTTT.

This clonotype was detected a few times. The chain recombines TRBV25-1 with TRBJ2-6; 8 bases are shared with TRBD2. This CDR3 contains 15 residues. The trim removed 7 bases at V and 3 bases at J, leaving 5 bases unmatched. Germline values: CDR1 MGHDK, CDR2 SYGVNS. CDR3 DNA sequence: TGTGCCAGCACCCGGGGGGGGGATGGGGCCAACGTCCTGACTTTC. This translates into CASTRGGDGANVLTF.

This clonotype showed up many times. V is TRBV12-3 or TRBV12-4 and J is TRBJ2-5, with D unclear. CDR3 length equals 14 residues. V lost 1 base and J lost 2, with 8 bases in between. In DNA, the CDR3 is TGTGCCAGCAGTTTAGGGCGGATTCAAGAGACCCAGTACTTC. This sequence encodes CASSLGRIQETQYF.

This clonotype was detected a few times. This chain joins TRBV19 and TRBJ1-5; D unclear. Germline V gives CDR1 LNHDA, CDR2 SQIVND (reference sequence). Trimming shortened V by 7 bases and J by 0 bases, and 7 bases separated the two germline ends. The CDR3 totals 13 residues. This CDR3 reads CASTKSSNQPQHF. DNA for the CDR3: TGTGCCAGTACCAAGAGTAGCAATCAGCCCCAGCATTTT.

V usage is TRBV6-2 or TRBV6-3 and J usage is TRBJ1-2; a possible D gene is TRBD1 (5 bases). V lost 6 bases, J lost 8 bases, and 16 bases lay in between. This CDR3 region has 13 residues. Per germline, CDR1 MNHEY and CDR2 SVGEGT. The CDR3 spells CASSPLAGRGYTF. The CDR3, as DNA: TGTGCCAGCAGCCCTTTGGCAGGGAGAGGCTACACCTTC.

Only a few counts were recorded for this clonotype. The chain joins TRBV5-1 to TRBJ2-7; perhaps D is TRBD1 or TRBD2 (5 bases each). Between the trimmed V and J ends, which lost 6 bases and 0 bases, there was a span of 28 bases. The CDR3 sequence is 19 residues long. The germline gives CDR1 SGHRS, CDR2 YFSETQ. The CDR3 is CASTRIGSREVPRSYEQYV. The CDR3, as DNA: TGCGCCAGCACGCGGATTGGGAGCAGGGAAGTACCACGCTCCTACGAGCAGTACGTC.

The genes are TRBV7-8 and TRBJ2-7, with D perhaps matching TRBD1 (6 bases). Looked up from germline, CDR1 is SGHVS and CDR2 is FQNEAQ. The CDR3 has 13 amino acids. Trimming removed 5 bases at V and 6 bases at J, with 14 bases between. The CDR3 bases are TGTGCCAGCAGCCCTAGAGGGGGATCCGAGCAGTACGTC. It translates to CASSPRGGSEQYV.

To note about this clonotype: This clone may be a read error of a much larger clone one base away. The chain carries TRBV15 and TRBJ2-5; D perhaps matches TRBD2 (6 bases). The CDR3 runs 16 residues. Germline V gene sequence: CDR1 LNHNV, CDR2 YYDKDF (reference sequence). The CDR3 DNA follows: TGTGCCACCAGCACCAGACTAGAAATTTTACAAGACACCCAGTACTTC. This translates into CATSTRLEILQDTQYF.

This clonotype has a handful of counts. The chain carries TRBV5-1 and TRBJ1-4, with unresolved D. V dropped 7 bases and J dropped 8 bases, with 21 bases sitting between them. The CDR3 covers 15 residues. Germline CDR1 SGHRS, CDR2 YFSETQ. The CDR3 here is CASSPRGTSGEKLFF. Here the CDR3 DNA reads TGCGCCAGCTCCCCTCGGGGTACATCAGGAGAAAAACTGTTTTTT.

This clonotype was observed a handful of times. DNA for the CDR3: TGTGCCAGTAGTACTACCTCCTACAGTAATCAGCCCCAGCATTTT. Its translation is CASSTTSYSNQPQHF. This chain uses TRBV19 with TRBJ1-5, with D unclear. V was shortened by 4 bases and J by 4 bases, with 14 bases between the two germline ends. CDR3 length equals 15 residues. The germline V gene has CDR1 LNHDA and CDR2 SQIVND (reference sequence).

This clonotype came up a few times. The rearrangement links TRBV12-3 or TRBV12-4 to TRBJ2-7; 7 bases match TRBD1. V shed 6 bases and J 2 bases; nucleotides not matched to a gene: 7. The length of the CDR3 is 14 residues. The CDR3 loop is CASSHGQDPYEQYF. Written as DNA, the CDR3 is TGTGCCAGCAGCCACGGACAGGATCCCTACGAGCAGTACTTC.

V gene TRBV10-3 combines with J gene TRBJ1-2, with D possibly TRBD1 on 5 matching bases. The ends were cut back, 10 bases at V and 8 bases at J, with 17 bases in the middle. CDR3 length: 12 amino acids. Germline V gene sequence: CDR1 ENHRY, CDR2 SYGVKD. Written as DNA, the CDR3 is TGTGCCACCAGGGCCGGGCCGGGAGGCTACACCTTC. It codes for CATRAGPGGYTF.

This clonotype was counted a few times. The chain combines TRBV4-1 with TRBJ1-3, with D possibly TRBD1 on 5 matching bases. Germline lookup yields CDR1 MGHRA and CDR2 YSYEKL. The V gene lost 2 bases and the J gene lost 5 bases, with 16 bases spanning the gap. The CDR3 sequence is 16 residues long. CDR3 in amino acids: CASSQIFVGLRNTIYF. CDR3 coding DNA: TGCGCCAGCAGCCAAATCTTTGTGGGACTTAGAAACACCATATATTTT.

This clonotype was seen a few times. CDR3 sequence (DNA): TGCAGTGCCCGCCGGGGGGGTGAGGTCAATGAAAAACTGTTTTTT. Amino acids: CSARRGGEVNEKLFF. The genes are TRBV20-1 and TRBJ1-4; TRBD1 might be the D (5 bases). The CDR3 sequence is 15 residues long. The germline V and J ends were trimmed by 6 bases and 5 bases, with 19 bases remaining between them. CDR1 and CDR2 from the germline V gene are DFQATT and SNEGSKA (reference sequence).

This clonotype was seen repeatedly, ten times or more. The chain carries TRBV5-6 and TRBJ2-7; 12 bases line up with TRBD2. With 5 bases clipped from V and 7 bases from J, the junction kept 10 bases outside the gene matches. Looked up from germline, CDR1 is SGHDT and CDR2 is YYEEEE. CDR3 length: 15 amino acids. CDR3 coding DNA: TGTGCCAGCAGAAAGACTAGCGGGGGATGGATGGAGCAGTACGTC. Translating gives CASRKTSGGWMEQYV.

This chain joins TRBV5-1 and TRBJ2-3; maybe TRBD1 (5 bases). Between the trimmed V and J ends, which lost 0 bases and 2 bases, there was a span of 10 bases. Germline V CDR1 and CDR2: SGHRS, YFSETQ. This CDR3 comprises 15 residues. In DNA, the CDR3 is TGCGCCAGCAGCTTGGCCGGCAGGGTCACAGATACGCAGTATTTT. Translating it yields CASSLAGRVTDTQYF.

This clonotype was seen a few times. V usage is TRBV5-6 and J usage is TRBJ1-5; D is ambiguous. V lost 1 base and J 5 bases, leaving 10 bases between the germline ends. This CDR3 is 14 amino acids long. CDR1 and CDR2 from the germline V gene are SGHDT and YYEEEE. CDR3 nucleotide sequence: TGTGCCAGCAGCTTGCTTTTCGGGGATCAGCCCCAGCATTTT. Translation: CASSLLFGDQPQHF.